The 8 T cell receptor beta chains below come from one sample, sequenced in a study of identical twins. TCRdb redid the calling of the 5' RACE reads with MiXCR, one entry per CDR3 protein. The sample has fewer than 900,000 distinct CDR3 sequences; over 20% are singletons. These data were likewise used in another study, on T cells expressing NK-cell markers.

Sequencing input: PBMCs. Every receptor here comes from a woman younger than 35 in good health.

A note on this clonotype: Germline is not matched at one junction end, which may reflect a read error. The chain is built from TRBV3-1 and TRBJ2-7; TRBD2 agrees at 8 bases. Germline CDR1 is LGHDT and CDR2 is YNNKEL (reference sequence). The CDR3 has 18 residues. Here the CDR3 DNA reads TGTGCCTGCAGTTTTAGGCTAGCGGGTTTTGTACGTTCCTACGAGCAGTACTTC. This gives the protein CACSFRLAGFVRSYEQYF.

This clonotype was detected only a few times. This chain joins TRBV5-5 and TRBJ2-7; D call uncertain. V was clipped by 3 bases and J by 3 bases, with 7 bases between them. The germline V gene has CDR1 SGHKS and CDR2 YYEKEE (reference sequence). CDR3 size: 12 residues. In DNA, the CDR3 is TGTGCCAGCAGCTACCAGGTCTACGAGCAGTACTTC. Translation: CASSYQVYEQYF. The full variable domain, its missing parts supplied by reference TRBV5-5 and TRBJ2-7, is DAGVTQSPTHLIKTRGQQVTLRCSPISGHKSVSWYQQVLGQGPQFIFQYYEKEERGRGNFPDRFSARQFPNYSSELNVNALLLGDSALYLCASSYQVYEQYFGPGTRLTVT.

This sequence joins TRBV29-1 and TRBJ2-3; possibly TRBD2 for D (5 bases). V shed 4 bases and J shed 5 bases, with 19 bases lying between them. The CDR3 is 15 amino acids. Germline V gene lookup returns CDR1 SQVTM and CDR2 ANQGSEA. The CDR3 reads CSVVPLPTTQDTQYF. CDR3 nucleotide sequence: TGCAGCGTTGTTCCCTTACCGACTACCCAAGATACGCAGTATTTT.

This clonotype was seen more than once but under ten times. The chain employs TRBV20-1 and TRBJ2-3, with D possibly being TRBD2 (5 bases). V was pared by 6 bases and J by 2 bases, with 15 bases between. The V gene's germline CDR1 is DFQATT and CDR2 SNEGSKA (reference sequence). The CDR3 sequence is 14 residues long. The chain's CDR3 is CSAPLTNNTDTQYF. In nucleotides, the CDR3 is TGCAGTGCCCCCTTGACTAACAACACAGATACGCAGTATTTT.

This clonotype turned up a few times. This chain joins TRBV4-3 and TRBJ2-7, with TRBD1 matching over 8 bases. Germline V gives CDR1 LGHNA, CDR2 YSLEER. V shed 3 bases, J shed 5 bases, and the junction held 9 bases outside the gene matches. CDR3 size: 15 residues. The CDR3, as DNA: TGCGCCAGCAGCCAGTCCGGGACAGGTGGAAACGAGCAGTACTTC. It is translated as CASSQSGTGGNEQYF.

This clonotype was seen a few times. This sequence joins TRBV20-1 and TRBJ2-1, with 14 nucleotides matching TRBD2. In germline, CDR1 is DFQATT, CDR2 SNEGSKA (reference sequence). CDR3 size: 18 residues. The V gene end was trimmed by 6 bases and the J gene end by 1 base; junction bases not matched to a gene: 11. Written as DNA, the CDR3 is TGCAGTGCCTTCGGACTAGCGGGAGGTCTTAAATCCTACAATGAGCAGTTCTTC. This sequence encodes CSAFGLAGGLKSYNEQFF.

The chain couples TRBV12-3 or TRBV12-4 to TRBJ2-3, with 7 bases fitting TRBD2. CDR3 size: 15 residues. Unmatched junction bases numbered 10, after V lost 1 base and J lost 9 bases. The CDR3 reads CASSLEGGRGQTQYF. The CDR3 nucleotides are TGTGCCAGCAGTTTAGAGGGAGGGAGGGGTCAAACGCAGTATTTT.

This chain uses TRBV5-1 with TRBJ2-4, with unresolved D. Trimming shortened V by 0 bases and J by 3 bases, and 7 bases separated the two germline ends. The CDR3 contains 14 residues. Germline V lookup: CDR1 SGHRS, CDR2 YFSETQ. For the CDR3, the DNA is TGCGCCAGCAGCTTGGCGGCAGGCAAAAACATTCAGTACTTC. This translates into CASSLAAGKNIQYF.